A selection of T cell receptor beta chains follows, all from one sample in a study of identical twins. MiXCR was run by TCRdb on the 5' RACE reads, yielding one entry per CDR3 protein. This table holds some 570,000 distinct CDR3 sequences, more than 20% found once. The sample also formed part of further work on yellow fever vaccine responses in identical twins.

Sequencing input: CD4+ T cells sorted from blood. The receptors originated from a woman in her late teens or twenties in good health. The CDR3 runs from the conserved cysteine through the conserved F or W. Each record gives: CDR3 DNA, CDR3 protein, clone size, V gene, J gene, D gene. A D gene is named only where the DNA matches it firmly. Clone sizes are given selectively: once, few, many, or a class where the clone is expanded.

CDR3nt: TGCGCCAGCAGCTCGGACCCGCTCAATTACGGGGAGCTGTTTTTT
CDR3aa: CASSSDPLNYGELFF
abundance: few
v_gene: TRBV5-1
j_gene: TRBJ2-2
d_gene: .

CDR3nt: TGCAGCGTTGGTGAGCGGTCCTACGAGCAGTACTTC
CDR3aa: CSVGERSYEQYF
abundance: .
v_gene: TRBV29-1
j_gene: TRBJ2-7
d_gene: .

CDR3nt: TGCAGTGCGACGGTTGGGGGTAGCAGCCAAGAGACCCAGTACTTC
CDR3aa: CSATVGGSSQETQYF
abundance: .
v_gene: TRBV20-1
j_gene: TRBJ2-5
d_gene: .

CDR3nt: TGTGCCAGCAGCTCCCCGAGTTTGGACTATGGCTACACCTTC
CDR3aa: CASSSPSLDYGYTF
abundance: .
v_gene: TRBV7-8
j_gene: TRBJ1-2
d_gene: .

CDR3nt: TGTGCCAGCAGCCCAAGGTGGGGGTCCAGCTCCTACGAGCAGTACTTC
CDR3aa: CASSPRWGSSSYEQYF
abundance: .
v_gene: TRBV3-1
j_gene: TRBJ2-7
d_gene: .

CDR3nt: TGTGCCAGCAGTAGCGCTTCACACACAGATACGCAGTATTTT
CDR3aa: CASSSASHTDTQYF
abundance: few
v_gene: TRBV28
j_gene: TRBJ2-3
d_gene: .

CDR3nt: TGTGCCAGCAGCCGACGAATTATAGGCGGCACAGATACGCAGTATTTT
CDR3aa: CASSRRIIGGTDTQYF
abundance: few
v_gene: TRBV7-2
j_gene: TRBJ2-3
d_gene: .

CDR3nt: TGTGCCAGCAGTCCTAGGGGGTCGGGGGGTACAGATACGCAGTATTTT
CDR3aa: CASSPRGSGGTDTQYF
abundance: .
v_gene: TRBV12-3/TRBV12-4
j_gene: TRBJ2-3
d_gene: .

CDR3nt: TGCAGTGCTGAGGACAGTAGCTCCTACGAGCAGTACTTC
CDR3aa: CSAEDSSSYEQYF
abundance: few
v_gene: TRBV20-1
j_gene: TRBJ2-7
d_gene: .

CDR3nt: TGTGCCAGCAGCTCGTCCCTGAAGCAGTTCTTC
CDR3aa: CASSSSLKQFF
abundance: .
v_gene: TRBV7-2
j_gene: TRBJ2-1
d_gene: .

CDR3nt: TGTGCCAGCAGTTTAGCCCCGCGACTAGCGGGAGGGAGCTCCTACAATGAGCAGTTCTTC
CDR3aa: CASSLAPRLAGGSSYNEQFF
abundance: few
v_gene: TRBV12-3/TRBV12-4
j_gene: TRBJ2-1
d_gene: TRBD2

CDR3nt: TGCAGCACGGGAGGGCAAGCAGAAGAGACCCAGTACTTC
CDR3aa: CSTGGQAEETQYF
abundance: few
v_gene: TRBV20-1
j_gene: TRBJ2-5
d_gene: TRBD2

CDR3nt: TGTGCCAGCAGCCCACCCCAAACTAGCGGGGGGGGCTACAATGAGCAGTTCTTC
CDR3aa: CASSPPQTSGGGYNEQFF
abundance: .
v_gene: TRBV11-2
j_gene: TRBJ2-1
d_gene: TRBD2

CDR3nt: TGTGCCAGCAGCTTAGGGACTAGCGTTCTTTCCTACGAGCAGTACTTC
CDR3aa: CASSLGTSVLSYEQYF
abundance: once
v_gene: TRBV7-8
j_gene: TRBJ2-7
d_gene: TRBD2

CDR3nt: TGCGCCAGCAGTGCGTTAGGAACCACAGATACGCAGTATTTT
CDR3aa: CASSALGTTDTQYF
abundance: .
v_gene: TRBV10-1
j_gene: TRBJ2-3
d_gene: .

CDR3nt: TGCAGTGCTAGGGGTCTAGCGGGAGGATACACAGATACGCAGTATTTT
CDR3aa: CSARGLAGGYTDTQYF
abundance: .
v_gene: TRBV20-1
j_gene: TRBJ2-3
d_gene: TRBD2

CDR3nt: TGCAGCACTACTAGCGGAACCTACGAGCAGTACTTC
CDR3aa: CSTTSGTYEQYF
abundance: .
v_gene: TRBV29-1
j_gene: TRBJ2-7
d_gene: TRBD2

CDR3nt: TGTGCCAGCAGAGCGGGAGTACTGGGGGAGCTGTTTTTT
CDR3aa: CASRAGVLGELFF
abundance: few
v_gene: TRBV6-1
j_gene: TRBJ2-2
d_gene: TRBD2

CDR3nt: TGCGCCAGCAGCCAACTACTGCAGGGTAATGAGCAGTTCTTC
CDR3aa: CASSQLLQGNEQFF
abundance: few
v_gene: TRBV4-1
j_gene: TRBJ2-1
d_gene: .

CDR3nt: TGTGCCACCAGTACAGGGCCTAAGGAGCAGTTCTTC
CDR3aa: CATSTGPKEQFF
abundance: .
v_gene: TRBV24-1
j_gene: TRBJ2-1
d_gene: .

CDR3nt: TGTGCCACCAGCAGAGAGGGGAGCTATGGCTACACCTTC
CDR3aa: CATSREGSYGYTF
abundance: few
v_gene: TRBV15
j_gene: TRBJ1-2
d_gene: .

CDR3nt: TGCGCCAGCAGTTTCAGCGGACCCACAGATACGCAGTATTTT
CDR3aa: CASSFSGPTDTQYF
abundance: few
v_gene: TRBV5-1
j_gene: TRBJ2-3
d_gene: .

CDR3nt: TGTGCCAGCAGCCAATACGGGGGAGTCTTACCCTACGAGCAGTACTTC
CDR3aa: CASSQYGGVLPYEQYF
abundance: few
v_gene: TRBV16
j_gene: TRBJ2-7
d_gene: .

CDR3nt: TGTGCCAGCAGCCAAGGGGAACAGGGACTTAACCAGAACTTC
CDR3aa: CASSQGEQGLNQNF
abundance: .
v_gene: TRBV14
j_gene: TRBJ2-7
d_gene: .

CDR3nt: TGTGCCAGCAGCTTACAAGCTCTAGCGGGTTCCCTTGAGCAGTTCTTC
CDR3aa: CASSLQALAGSLEQFF
abundance: few
v_gene: TRBV7-8
j_gene: TRBJ2-1
d_gene: TRBD2

CDR3nt: TGTGCCAGCAGCCAACGTGAAAAACTGTTTTTT
CDR3aa: CASSQREKLFF
abundance: few
v_gene: TRBV3-1
j_gene: TRBJ1-4
d_gene: .

CDR3nt: TGTGCCAGCAGCCGAGTAGCGGAAAGCACAGATACGCAGTATTTT
CDR3aa: CASSRVAESTDTQYF
abundance: few
v_gene: TRBV7-9
j_gene: TRBJ2-3
d_gene: .

CDR3nt: TGTGCCAGCAGCGCCGGGACTAGCACAGATACGCAGTATTTT
CDR3aa: CASSAGTSTDTQYF
abundance: .
v_gene: TRBV5-5
j_gene: TRBJ2-3
d_gene: .

CDR3nt: TGCGCCAGCAGCTACGGGAGTGGCGGAGAGACCCAGTACTTC
CDR3aa: CASSYGSGGETQYF
abundance: few
v_gene: TRBV5-1
j_gene: TRBJ2-5
d_gene: .

CDR3nt: TGTGCCAGCAGTTCTAGGGGGCTAGCGGGGGCCCTCTCCTACAATGAGCAGTTCTTC
CDR3aa: CASSSRGLAGALSYNEQFF
abundance: .
v_gene: TRBV27
j_gene: TRBJ2-1
d_gene: TRBD2

CDR3nt: TGCGCCAGCAGCTTCTCAGGGGAGAACACTGAAGCTTTCTTT
CDR3aa: CASSFSGENTEAFF
abundance: few
v_gene: TRBV5-1
j_gene: TRBJ1-1
d_gene: .

CDR3nt: TGTGCCATCAGAGCGTGGGACGACAATGAGCAGTTCTTC
CDR3aa: CAIRAWDDNEQFF
abundance: once
v_gene: TRBV10-3
j_gene: TRBJ2-1
d_gene: .

CDR3nt: TGTGCCAGCACCGGAAGCGGGAGTCGGTACGAGCAGTACTTC
CDR3aa: CASTGSGSRYEQYF
abundance: .
v_gene: TRBV12-3/TRBV12-4
j_gene: TRBJ2-7
d_gene: TRBD2

CDR3nt: TGTGCCAGCAGCGTAGGTGGGACCATGAATGAGCAGTTCTTC
CDR3aa: CASSVGGTMNEQFF
abundance: once
v_gene: TRBV9
j_gene: TRBJ2-1
d_gene: .

CDR3nt: TGTGCCAGCAGCGCCGGGACTAGAGCCTACAATGAGCAGTTCTTC
CDR3aa: CASSAGTRAYNEQFF
abundance: few
v_gene: TRBV9
j_gene: TRBJ2-1
d_gene: TRBD2

CDR3nt: TGTGCCAGCCACCGGGCTACGAACACTGAAGCTTTCTTT
CDR3aa: CASHRATNTEAFF
abundance: few
v_gene: TRBV6-1
j_gene: TRBJ1-1
d_gene: .

CDR3nt: TGTGCCAGCAGCTTCCGGGACATCTCCTACAATGAGCAGTTCTTC
CDR3aa: CASSFRDISYNEQFF
abundance: .
v_gene: TRBV5-5
j_gene: TRBJ2-1
d_gene: .

CDR3nt: TGTGCCAGCAGTCGGGGGGACTCCTCTATTCAGTACTTC
CDR3aa: CASSRGDSSIQYF
abundance: few
v_gene: TRBV28
j_gene: TRBJ2-5
d_gene: TRBD2

CDR3nt: TGTACCTTCAGTTTAAAGGAGTTGGGGGAGTCGGGCAATGAGCAGTTCTTC
CDR3aa: CTFSLKELGESGNEQFF
abundance: .
v_gene: TRBV2
j_gene: TRBJ2-1
d_gene: .

CDR3nt: TGTGCCATCAGTGAGGGACAAGAGACCCAGTACTTC
CDR3aa: CAISEGQETQYF
abundance: few
v_gene: TRBV10-3
j_gene: TRBJ2-5
d_gene: .

CDR3nt: TGTGCCAGCAGCCAAGAAACGGGGCCGTACCAAGAGACCCAGTACTTC
CDR3aa: CASSQETGPYQETQYF
abundance: .
v_gene: TRBV14
j_gene: TRBJ2-5
d_gene: .

CDR3nt: TGCAGTGCCGGGGGGAACACTGAAGCTTTCTTT
CDR3aa: CSAGGNTEAFF
abundance: many
v_gene: TRBV20-1
j_gene: TRBJ1-1
d_gene: .

CDR3nt: TGTGCCAGCAGTTACCGACCCGGGAGTATCGCCGAGCAGTACTTC
CDR3aa: CASSYRPGSIAEQYF
abundance: .
v_gene: TRBV6-5
j_gene: TRBJ2-7
d_gene: .

CDR3nt: TGTGCCAGCAGTGAAGAGGGACAGGGGTTGAAGCCCCAGCATTTT
CDR3aa: CASSEEGQGLKPQHF
abundance: few
v_gene: TRBV2
j_gene: TRBJ1-5
d_gene: TRBD1

CDR3nt: TGTGCCAGCAGTTACGGGGACCCGGCCCAAGAGACCCAGTACTTC
CDR3aa: CASSYGDPAQETQYF
abundance: few
v_gene: TRBV6-5
j_gene: TRBJ2-5
d_gene: .

CDR3nt: TGCGCCAGCAGCCGGGACAGCGGATACACTGAAGCTTTCTTT
CDR3aa: CASSRDSGYTEAFF
abundance: .
v_gene: TRBV5-1
j_gene: TRBJ1-1
d_gene: TRBD1

CDR3nt: TGTGCCAGCAGTTTAGTTACAGGGAGCGTCAATGAGCAGTTCTTC
CDR3aa: CASSLVTGSVNEQFF
abundance: .
v_gene: TRBV12-3/TRBV12-4
j_gene: TRBJ2-1
d_gene: .

CDR3nt: TGCGCCAGCAGCTTCCGGACTAGCGGGTCCTCTGGGGCCAACGTCCTGACTTTC
CDR3aa: CASSFRTSGSSGANVLTF
abundance: .
v_gene: TRBV5-1
j_gene: TRBJ2-6
d_gene: TRBD2

CDR3nt: TGTGCCAGCAGTCTTATCCCGACAGGGCGGGTCGAGCAGTACTTC
CDR3aa: CASSLIPTGRVEQYF
abundance: few
v_gene: TRBV27
j_gene: TRBJ2-7
d_gene: TRBD1

CDR3nt: TGTGCCAGCAGCCTTACATTTTCGGACGCCTACAATGAGCAGTTCTTC
CDR3aa: CASSLTFSDAYNEQFF
abundance: .
v_gene: TRBV12-3/TRBV12-4
j_gene: TRBJ2-1
d_gene: .

CDR3nt: TGTGCCAGCAGTGAGAGCGGGGGTTGGTACCAAGAGACCCAGTACTTC
CDR3aa: CASSESGGWYQETQYF
abundance: once
v_gene: TRBV6-1
j_gene: TRBJ2-5
d_gene: TRBD2

CDR3nt: TGTGCCAGCAGTTCCCCAGGTGACGAGACCCAGTACTTC
CDR3aa: CASSSPGDETQYF
abundance: few
v_gene: TRBV6-6
j_gene: TRBJ2-5
d_gene: .